The rows below give T cell receptor beta chains drawn from one sample of a study of patients and donors after allogeneic stem cell transplantation. TCRdb independently ran MiXCR on the RT-PCR reads; one entry per CDR3 protein. The table lists approximately 20,000 distinct CDR3 sequences, 4.5% to 5% of them singletons. What was sequenced was blood, either unsorted or a sorted T cell fraction (not recorded which). These receptors were collected from a human donor who was either an allogeneic HSCT recipient or a stem cell or donor lymphocyte infusion donor (not recorded which). It is not recorded whose cells these are; they may come from a transplant donor. The CDR3 runs from the conserved cysteine through the conserved F or W. A D gene is named only where the DNA matches it firmly. Clone sizes are given selectively: once, few, many, or a class where the clone is expanded.

TGTGCCACCAGTGACCCGTTAGAAACTAGCGGGTCCTCCTCCTACAATGAGCAGTTCTTC,CATSDPLETSGSSSYNEQFF,TRBV24-1,TRBJ2-1,many,TRBD2
TGTGCCAGCAGTCGTCCCAATTCACCCCTCCACTTT,CASSRPNSPLHF,TRBV28,TRBJ1-6,few,-
TGTGCCAGCAGCGTAACGGGGAGCAATCAGCCCCAGCATTTT,CASSVTGSNQPQHF,TRBV9,TRBJ1-5,many,-
TGTGCCAGCAGCTTAGCGCAGGGGACTGAAGCTTTCTTT,CASSLAQGTEAFF,TRBV7-9,TRBJ1-1,few,-
TGCAGTGCTAGAGACGGACTCTCTGGGGCCAACGTCCTGACTTTC,CSARDGLSGANVLTF,TRBV20-1,TRBJ2-6,many,-
TGTGCCAGCACCCTAGAGGGGGGTAATCAGCCCCAGCATTTT,CASTLEGGNQPQHF,TRBV2,TRBJ1-5,many,-
TGTGCCAGCAGTTATACAGGGACCGGGGAGCTGTTTTTT,CASSYTGTGELFF,TRBV28,TRBJ2-2,-,-
TGTGCCAGCAGTCCCTTGGGGGGCTTCGATGGCTACACCTTC,CASSPLGGFDGYTF,TRBV6-1,TRBJ1-2,many,-
TGCGCCAGCAGCCGGGGACTAGCGGGAACCCTCTACGAGCAGTACTTC,CASSRGLAGTLYEQYF,TRBV5-1,TRBJ2-7,many,TRBD2
TGTGCCAGCAGCTTAGAAAGGGGGGGAATGGAGACCCAGTACTTC,CASSLERGGMETQYF,TRBV11-3,TRBJ2-5,many,-
TGTGCCAGCAGCCAGGACTCGACTAGCGGGAGAACTCAGTTCTTC,CASSQDSTSGRTQFF,TRBV4-2,TRBJ2-1,many,TRBD2
TGTGCCAGCAGCTTAGGGGGGATTAACACCATATATTTT,CASSLGGINTIYF,TRBV11-2,TRBJ1-3,few,-
TGTGCCATCAGTGAGTCGTGGGGGGGCCAAAAGAACACTGAAGCTTTCTTT,CAISESWGGQKNTEAFF,TRBV10-3,TRBJ1-1,few,-
TGTGCCAGCAGCCAAAGTCGGGACTCCTACGAGCAGTACTTC,CASSQSRDSYEQYF,TRBV3-1,TRBJ2-7,medium-sized,-
TGTGCCAGCAGTGCGCCGGGAAGCAAAACAGATACGCAGTATTTT,CASSAPGSKTDTQYF,TRBV28,TRBJ2-3,-,-
TGCGCCAGGGACAGGGAGCCGCCCTACGAGCAGTACTTC,CARDREPPYEQYF,TRBV5-1,TRBJ2-7,many,TRBD1
TGTGCCAGCAGCTCGGACAGGGGCACGGGAGGGGTATACAATGAGCAGTTCTTC,CASSSDRGTGGVYNEQFF,TRBV11-1,TRBJ2-1,few,-
TGTGCCAGCAGCCAAGACACGGGGATAACTGAAGCTTTCTTT,CASSQDTGITEAFF,TRBV4-2,TRBJ1-1,many,-
TGTGCCAGCAGCGCGACCTTCATTGGGTTCTTT,CASSATFIGFF,TRBV7-9,TRBJ1-1,many,-
TGTGCCAGCAGCTTACTCGGGGCCGGTTACGAGCAGTACTTC,CASSLLGAGYEQYF,TRBV5-8,TRBJ2-7,many,-
TGTGCCAGCAGCCCAATGACGACAGGGGGCTATGGCTACACCTTC,CASSPMTTGGYGYTF,TRBV11-2,TRBJ1-2,many,TRBD1
TGCAGTGCCGCCTCTCCAGGGTGGAATGGCTACACCTTC,CSAASPGWNGYTF,TRBV20-1,TRBJ1-2,medium-sized,-
TGCAGCGCCCTCGATGTAACCGGGGAGCTGTTTTTT,CSALDVTGELFF,TRBV29-1,TRBJ2-2,many,-